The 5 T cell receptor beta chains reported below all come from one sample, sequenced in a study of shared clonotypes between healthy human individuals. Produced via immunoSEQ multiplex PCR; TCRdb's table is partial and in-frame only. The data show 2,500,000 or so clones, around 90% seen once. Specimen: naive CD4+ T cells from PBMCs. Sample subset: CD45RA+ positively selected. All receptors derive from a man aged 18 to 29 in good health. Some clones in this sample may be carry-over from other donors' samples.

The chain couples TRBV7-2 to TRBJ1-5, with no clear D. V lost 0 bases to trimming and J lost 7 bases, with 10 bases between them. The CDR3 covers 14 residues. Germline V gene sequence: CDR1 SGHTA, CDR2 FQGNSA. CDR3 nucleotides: TGTGCCAGCAGCTTAGCAGGAGTCAGGCAGCCCCAGCATTTT. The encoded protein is CASSLAGVRQPQHF.

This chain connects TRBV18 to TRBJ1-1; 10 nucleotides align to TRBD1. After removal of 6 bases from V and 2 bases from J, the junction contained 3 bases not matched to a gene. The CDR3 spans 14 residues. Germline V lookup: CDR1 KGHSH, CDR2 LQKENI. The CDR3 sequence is CASSRQGANTEAFF. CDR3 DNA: TGTGCCAGCTCTCGACAGGGGGCTAACACTGAAGCTTTCTTT.

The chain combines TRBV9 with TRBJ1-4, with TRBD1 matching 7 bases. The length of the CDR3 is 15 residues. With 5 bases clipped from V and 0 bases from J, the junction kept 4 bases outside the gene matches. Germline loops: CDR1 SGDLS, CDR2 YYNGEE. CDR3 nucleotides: TGTGCCAGCAGTCGCCAGGGGGCAACTAATGAAAAACTGTTTTTT. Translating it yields CASSRQGATNEKLFF.

In DNA, the CDR3 is TGCGCCAGCAGCCCGCAAACAGGGAGGGCCTACGAGCAGTACTTC. It is translated as CASSPQTGRAYEQYF. J is TRBJ2-7 and V is TRBV4-3; D is perhaps TRBD2 (7 bases). The CDR3 is 15 residues long. Germline V gives CDR1 LGHNA, CDR2 YSLEER. Trimming shortened V by 4 bases and J by 2 bases, and 15 bases separated the two germline ends.

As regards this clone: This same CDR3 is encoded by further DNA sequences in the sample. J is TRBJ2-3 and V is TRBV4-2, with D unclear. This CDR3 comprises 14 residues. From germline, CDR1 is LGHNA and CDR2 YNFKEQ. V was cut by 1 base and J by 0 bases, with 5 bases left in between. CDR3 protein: CASSQGQSTDTQYF. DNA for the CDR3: TGTGCCAGCAGCCAAGGTCAGAGCACAGATACGCAGTATTTT.